These 26 T cell receptor beta chains originate from one sample sequenced in a study of graft-versus-host responses after intestinal transplantation. The table came from immunoSEQ multiplex PCR; TCRdb's copy has only in-frame clones and leaves some out. The sample includes about 15,000 clones, around 70% of them seen just once. Intraepithelial and lamina propria lymphocytes were isolated from graft specimens. The sample here was ileum tissue, taken 14 days after transplant. Source of these receptors: a human patient who received an intestinal transplant, so some T cells may come from the graft donor.

J is TRBJ1-2 and V is TRBV20-1; D call uncertain. Per the germline V gene, CDR1 is DFQATT and CDR2 is SNEGSKA (reference sequence). This CDR3 is 11 amino acids long. V was trimmed by 0 bases and J by 7 bases, leaving 6 bases between them. As DNA, the CDR3 is TGCAGTGCTAGAGATCCTGGTGGCTACACCTTC. This encodes CSARDPGGYTF.

The chain couples TRBV5-1 to TRBJ1-2; the D is unclear. The ends were cut back, 4 bases at V and 7 bases at J, with 14 bases in the middle. The length of the CDR3 is 13 residues. The V gene's germline CDR1 is SGHRS and CDR2 YFSETQ. CDR3 in amino acids: CASSIDQRGGYTF. The CDR3 bases are TGCGCCAGCAGCATTGATCAGCGGGGTGGCTACACCTTC.

There are a few counts of this clone. Different DNA sequences within this sample yield the same CDR3. The CDR3 DNA sequence: TGTGCCAGTAGTCCAGGACTAGCGGGAGGGTTCTACGAGCAGTACTTC. Protein sequence: CASSPGLAGGFYEQYF. V gene TRBV19 combines with J gene TRBJ2-7, with 15 bases matching TRBD2. CDR3 length: 16 residues. In germline, CDR1 is LNHDA, CDR2 SQIVND (reference sequence). V was pared by 5 bases and J by 3 bases, with 5 bases of the junction left unmatched.

This sequence joins TRBV5-4 and TRBJ2-5; D tentatively reads TRBD1 or TRBD2 (5 bases each). This CDR3 comprises 13 residues. Germline-derived CDR1 and CDR2 are SGHNT and YYREEE (reference sequence). Trimming cost V 1 base and J 3 bases, with 7 bases left between them. For the CDR3, the DNA is TGTGCCAGCAGCTTGAGAGGGGAAGAGACCCAGTACTTC. Its translation: CASSLRGEETQYF.

The chain couples TRBV29-1 to TRBJ2-5; D is perhaps TRBD1 or TRBD2 (5 bases each). In germline, CDR1 is SQVTM, CDR2 ANQGSEA. V was cut by 0 bases and J by 4 bases, with 6 bases left in between. This CDR3 region has 12 residues. DNA for the CDR3: TGCAGCGTTGAAGAAGGGACAGAGACCCAGTACTTC. It is translated as CSVEEGTETQYF.

This clone has more than one count but fewer than ten. This chain connects TRBV5-1 to TRBJ2-3, with a weak D call TRBD1 (6 bases). This CDR3 region has 15 residues. Trimming took 4 bases from V and 5 from J, leaving 17 bases between them. Germline V lookup: CDR1 SGHRS, CDR2 YFSETQ. CDR3 sequence: CASSPGHGQQDTQYF. The CDR3 nucleotides read TGCGCCAGCAGCCCGGGACACGGACAACAAGATACGCAGTATTTT.

The CDR3 protein is CASSPTLVGQGHEQYF. CDR3 in DNA: TGTGCCAGCAGCCCGACCCTTGTGGGACAGGGTCATGAGCAGTACTTC. The chain has TRBV5-5 and TRBJ2-7, with 9 bases identical to TRBD1. V trimming: 4 bases; J trimming: 7 bases; junction bases outside the gene matches: 15. CDR1 and CDR2 (germline): SGHKS, YYEKEE (reference sequence). CDR3 size: 16 residues.

The chain uses TRBV30 and TRBJ2-7, with TRBD2 matching over 11 bases. The CDR3 contains 14 residues. CDR1 and CDR2 (germline): GTSNPN, SVGIG (reference sequence). The trim removed 0 bases at V and 6 bases at J, leaving 4 bases unmatched. CDR3 region: CAWSVILAGAEQYF. DNA for the CDR3: TGTGCCTGGAGTGTTATACTAGCGGGAGCCGAGCAGTACTTC.

The CDR3 nucleotides read TGTGCCAGCAGTTTCGGCAGGGGAGACTATGGCTACACCTTC. This translates into CASSFGRGDYGYTF. The chain recombines TRBV28 with TRBJ1-2, with D perhaps TRBD1 (6 bases). The CDR3 extends over 14 amino acids. V was shortened by 3 bases and J by 3 bases, with 11 bases between the two germline ends. Germline V gene lookup returns CDR1 MDHEN and CDR2 SYDVKM.

There are a few counts of this clone. Other DNA sequences in this sample translate to the same CDR3. The chain links TRBV5-1 to TRBJ1-2; 7 bases line up with TRBD1. The CDR3 is made up of 14 amino acids. Germline loops: CDR1 SGHRS, CDR2 YFSETQ. Trimming at V came to 0 bases and at J to 4 bases, leaving 3 bases not matched to a gene. The chain's CDR3 is CASSLGGQLYGYTF. The DNA for the CDR3 is TGCGCCAGCAGCTTGGGGGGACAGCTCTATGGCTACACCTTC.

J is TRBJ1-2 and V is TRBV6-5; D is unresolved. V shed 7 bases and J shed 2 bases, with 8 bases lying between them. Per the germline V gene, CDR1 is MNHEY and CDR2 is SVGAGI. This CDR3 is 12 amino acids long. CDR3 protein: CASNVLNYGYTF. In DNA, the CDR3 is TGTGCCAGCAACGTCCTAAACTATGGCTACACCTTC.

The J gene is TRBJ2-7, the V gene TRBV7-9; TRBD2 matches at 8 bases. This CDR3 contains 13 residues. The V gene's germline CDR1 is SEHNR and CDR2 FQNEAQ (reference sequence). Trimming at V came to 3 bases and at J to 5 bases, leaving 3 bases not matched to a gene. The CDR3 region is CASSFSGDHEQYF. DNA for the CDR3: TGTGCCAGCAGCTTTAGCGGGGACCACGAGCAGTACTTC.

This clone has just a few counts. This chain links TRBV10-1 with TRBJ2-7; a possible D gene is TRBD2 (5 bases). In germline, CDR1 is WNHNN, CDR2 SYGVQD (reference sequence). V lost 5 bases and J 0 bases, leaving 8 bases between the germline ends. CDR3 length: 13 amino acids. CDR3 bases: TGCGCCAGCAGTAGGACTGGCTCCTACGAGCAGTACTTC. This sequence encodes CASSRTGSYEQYF.

The V call is TRBV5-6, the J call TRBJ2-1, with a possible D match to TRBD2 (5 bases). The CDR3 contains 13 residues. The germline V gene has CDR1 SGHDT and CDR2 YYEEEE. V shed 2 bases and J shed 5 bases, with 8 bases lying between them. The CDR3 nucleotides read TGTGCCAGCAGCTTCCTAGCAAACAATGAGCAGTTCTTC. Translation: CASSFLANNEQFF.

The CDR3 nucleotides are TGTGCCAGCAGCCTTCGGGGGGCCCCCTACGAGCAGTACTTC. As protein: CASSLRGAPYEQYF. This chain uses TRBV11-2 with TRBJ2-7, with D perhaps TRBD2 (7 bases). Trimming pared 5 bases from V and 2 bases from J, leaving 13 bases between. Germline V gene sequence: CDR1 SGHAT, CDR2 FQNNGV. The CDR3 consists of 14 residues. The complete variable domain, with remaining parts taken from reference TRBV11-2 and TRBJ2-7, reads EAGVAQSPRYKIIEKRQSVAFWCNPISGHATLYWYQQILGQGPKLLIQFQNNGVVDDSQLPKDRFSAERLKGVDSTLKIQPAKLEDSAVYLCASSLRGAPYEQYFGPGTRLTVT.

J is TRBJ1-2 and V is TRBV4-1, with 11 bases fitting TRBD1. CDR1 and CDR2 from the germline V gene are MGHRA and YSYEKL. This CDR3 region has 16 residues. V was pared by 1 base and J by 7 bases, with 8 bases of the junction left unmatched. The CDR3 sequence: CASSQVLQGQGGGYTF. CDR3 DNA sequence: TGCGCCAGCAGCCAAGTCTTACAGGGACAGGGGGGTGGCTACACCTTC.

The CDR3 DNA reads TGTGCCAGCCAGAGGGTGGACCCGGGAGCTTTCTTT. It yields the protein CASQRVDPGAFF. V gene TRBV2 combines with J gene TRBJ1-1; D gene unclear. The germline V gene has CDR1 SNHLY and CDR2 FYNNEI. This CDR3 contains 12 residues. Deletions cut 8 bases from V and 10 bases from J, with 17 bases between.

In its sample, this clone was seen a few times. The V gene is TRBV7-9, the J gene TRBJ2-3, with D unclear. Germline V gene lookup returns CDR1 SEHNR and CDR2 FQNEAQ (reference sequence). The CDR3 has 12 amino acids. Trimming took off 5 bases at V and 3 bases at J, with 6 bases between the two ends. CDR3 loop: CASSPRTDTQYF. In nucleotides, the CDR3 is TGTGCCAGCAGCCCCCGGACAGATACGCAGTATTTT. The whole variable domain, filled in from reference TRBV7-9 and TRBJ2-3, reads DTGVSQNPRHKITKRGQNVTFRCDPISEHNRLYWYRQTLGQGPEFLTYFQNEAQLEKSRLLSDRFSAERPKGSFSTLEIQRTEQGDSAMYLCASSPRTDTQYFGPGTRLTVL.

The chain recombines TRBV2 with TRBJ2-7; D tentatively reads TRBD1 or TRBD2 (5 bases each). Trimming stripped 6 bases from V and 1 base from J, with 16 bases between. Germline V lookup: CDR1 SNHLY, CDR2 FYNNEI. The CDR3 is 15 residues long. CDR3 DNA sequence: TGTGCCAGCAGCCGGTACCGGGACGGTTCCTACGAGCAGTACTTC. Protein product: CASSRYRDGSYEQYF.

This clone came up a few times. The chain recombines TRBV5-1 with TRBJ1-1; D remains ambiguous. The V gene's germline CDR1 is SGHRS and CDR2 YFSETQ. The length of the CDR3 is 14 residues. Trimming shortened V by 3 bases and J by 1 base, and 10 bases separated the two germline ends. The CDR3 is CASSWETENTEAFF. In DNA, the CDR3 is TGCGCCAGCAGCTGGGAGACCGAGAACACTGAAGCTTTCTTT.

V is TRBV21-1 and J is TRBJ1-2. TRBV21-1 is labeled a pseudogene. CDR3 length: 16 amino acids. CDR3 residues: CASSKAPDPRGYGYTF. The CDR3 DNA is TGTGCCAGCAGCAAAGCCCCGGACCCTCGGGGGTATGGCTACACCTTC.

The chain is built from TRBV5-1 and TRBJ2-1; 10 bases line up with TRBD2. CDR3 size: 17 residues. Germline loops: CDR1 SGHRS, CDR2 YFSETQ. Trimming took 0 bases from V and 7 from J; bases not matched to a gene: 10. The CDR3 sequence is CASSLATLAGAGNEQFF. The CDR3 DNA follows: TGCGCCAGCAGCTTGGCGACCCTAGCGGGGGCGGGAAATGAGCAGTTCTTC. Combining the CDR3 with reference TRBV5-1 and TRBJ2-1 gives the whole variable domain KAGVTQTPRYLIKTRGQQVTLSCSPISGHRSVSWYQQTPGQGLQFLFEYFSETQRNKGNFPGRFSGRQFSNSRSEMNVSTLELGDSALYLCASSLATLAGAGNEQFFGPGTRLTVL.

The V call is TRBV6-5, the J call TRBJ2-1, with D perhaps matching TRBD1 (6 bases). There are 15 residues in the CDR3. The germline CDR1 and CDR2 sequences are MNHEY and SVGAGI. With 2 bases removed from V and 9 bases from J, the gap between germline ends came to 17 bases. For the CDR3, the DNA is TGTGCCAGCAGTTACCAGGGGATAGGGGAAGGTGAGCAGTTCTTC. Its translation: CASSYQGIGEGEQFF.

The CDR3 is CASSYAQAYEQYF. CDR3 nucleotides: TGTGCCAGCAGTTATGCACAAGCTTACGAGCAGTACTTC. This sequence joins TRBV6-5 and TRBJ2-7; unclear D gene. Germline CDR1 MNHEY, CDR2 SVGAGI. This CDR3 region has 13 residues. V was cut by 3 bases and J by 4 bases, with 10 bases left in between.

This chain connects TRBV11-3 to TRBJ2-2; 7 nucleotides line up with TRBD1. This CDR3 has 13 residues. The J segment lost 6 bases and the V segment lost 8 bases, leaving 6 bases of the junction unmatched. Germline-derived CDR1 and CDR2 are SGHNT and YENEEA. The CDR3 DNA reads as TGTGCCAGCGAACAGGGGCGGTCCGGGGAGCTGTTTTTT. Translating it yields CASEQGRSGELFF.

The CDR3 region is CASAGGGHVSGELFF. The CDR3 DNA is TGTGCCAGCGCCGGTGGGGGGCACGTTTCCGGGGAGCTGTTTTTT. The V call is TRBV6-1, the J call TRBJ2-2; D could derive from TRBD1 or TRBD2 (6 bases each). The germline CDR1 and CDR2 sequences are MNHNS and SASEGT. The CDR3 totals 15 residues. Trimming removed 8 bases at V and 6 bases at J, with 19 bases between.